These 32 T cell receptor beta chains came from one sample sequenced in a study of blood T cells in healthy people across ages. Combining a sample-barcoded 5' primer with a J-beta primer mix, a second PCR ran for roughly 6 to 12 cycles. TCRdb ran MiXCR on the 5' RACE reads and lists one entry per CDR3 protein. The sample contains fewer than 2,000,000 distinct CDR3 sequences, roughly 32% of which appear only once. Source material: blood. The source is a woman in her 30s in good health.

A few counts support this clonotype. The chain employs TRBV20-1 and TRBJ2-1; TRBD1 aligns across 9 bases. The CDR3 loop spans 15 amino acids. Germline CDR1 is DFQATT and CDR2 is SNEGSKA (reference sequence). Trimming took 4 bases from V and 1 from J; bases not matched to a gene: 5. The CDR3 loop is CSAKGTGMSYNEQFF. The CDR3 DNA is TGCAGTGCTAAAGGGACAGGGATGTCCTACAATGAGCAGTTCTTC.

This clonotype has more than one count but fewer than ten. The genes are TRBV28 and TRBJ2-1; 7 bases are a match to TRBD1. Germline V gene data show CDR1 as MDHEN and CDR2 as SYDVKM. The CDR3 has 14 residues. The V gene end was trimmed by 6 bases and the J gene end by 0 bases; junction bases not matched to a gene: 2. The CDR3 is CASRTGYSYNEQFF. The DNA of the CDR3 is TGTGCCAGCAGGACAGGGTACTCCTACAATGAGCAGTTCTTC.

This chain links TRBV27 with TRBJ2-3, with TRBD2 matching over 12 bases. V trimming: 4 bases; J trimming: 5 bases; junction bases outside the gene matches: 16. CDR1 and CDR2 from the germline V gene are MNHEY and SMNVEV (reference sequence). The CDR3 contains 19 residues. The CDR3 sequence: CASSSQRVASGRARDTQYF. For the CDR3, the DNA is TGTGCCAGCAGTTCCCAAAGGGTGGCTAGCGGGAGGGCCAGAGATACGCAGTATTTT.

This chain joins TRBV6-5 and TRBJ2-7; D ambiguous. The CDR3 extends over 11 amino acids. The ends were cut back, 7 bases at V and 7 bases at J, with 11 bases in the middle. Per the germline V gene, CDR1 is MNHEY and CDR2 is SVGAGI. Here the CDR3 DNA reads TGTGCCAGCACCCACTTGAGGGAGCAGTACTTC. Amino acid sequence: CASTHLREQYF.

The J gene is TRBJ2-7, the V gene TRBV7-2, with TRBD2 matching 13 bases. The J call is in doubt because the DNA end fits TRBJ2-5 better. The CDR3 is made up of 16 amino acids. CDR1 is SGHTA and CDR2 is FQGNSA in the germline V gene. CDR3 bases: TGTGCCAGCAGCACCGGACTAGCGGGAGTACAGGAGACCCAGTACTTC. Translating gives CASSTGLAGVQETQYF.

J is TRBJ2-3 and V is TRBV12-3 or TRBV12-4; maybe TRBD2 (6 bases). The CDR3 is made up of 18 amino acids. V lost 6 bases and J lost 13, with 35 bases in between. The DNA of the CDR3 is TGTGCCAGCAGCCCCGGCGGGACCCGAGTGGGGAGCGCAGATGCGGAGTATTTT. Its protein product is CASSPGGTRVGSADAEYF.

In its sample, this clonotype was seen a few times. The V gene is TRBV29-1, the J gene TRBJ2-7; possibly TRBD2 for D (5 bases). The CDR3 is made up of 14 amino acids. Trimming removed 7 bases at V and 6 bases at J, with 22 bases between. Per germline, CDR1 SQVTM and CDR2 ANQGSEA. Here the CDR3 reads CSAYLAGRPTEQYF. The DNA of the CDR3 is TGCAGCGCCTATCTAGCTGGGCGGCCGACCGAGCAGTACTTC.

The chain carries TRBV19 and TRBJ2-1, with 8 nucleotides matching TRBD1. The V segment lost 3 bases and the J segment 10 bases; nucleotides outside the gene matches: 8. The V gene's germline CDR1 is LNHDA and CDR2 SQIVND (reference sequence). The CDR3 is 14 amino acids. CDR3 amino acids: CASSIWQGAEEQFF. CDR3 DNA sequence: TGTGCCAGTAGTATCTGGCAGGGGGCAGAGGAGCAGTTCTTC.

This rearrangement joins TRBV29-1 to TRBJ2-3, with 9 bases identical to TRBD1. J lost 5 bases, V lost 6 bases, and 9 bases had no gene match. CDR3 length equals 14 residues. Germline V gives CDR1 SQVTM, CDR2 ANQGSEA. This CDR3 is CSVEPGQGGDTQYF. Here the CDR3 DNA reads TGCAGCGTAGAACCGGGACAGGGAGGAGATACGCAGTATTTT.

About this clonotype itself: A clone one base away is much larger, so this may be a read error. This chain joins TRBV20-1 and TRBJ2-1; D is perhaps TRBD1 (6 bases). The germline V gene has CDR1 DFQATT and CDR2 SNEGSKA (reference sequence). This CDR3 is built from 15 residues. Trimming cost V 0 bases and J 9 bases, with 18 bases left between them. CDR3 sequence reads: CSARDFGTRGSEQFF. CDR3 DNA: TGCAGTGCTAGAGATTTTGGGACAAGGGGCTCTGAGCAGTTCTTC.

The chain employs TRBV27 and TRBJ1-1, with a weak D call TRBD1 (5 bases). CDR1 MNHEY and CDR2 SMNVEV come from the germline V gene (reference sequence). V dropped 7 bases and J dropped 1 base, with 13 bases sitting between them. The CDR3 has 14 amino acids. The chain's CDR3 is CASTSDSRNTEAFF. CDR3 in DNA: TGTGCCAGCACCTCAGACAGCAGGAACACTGAAGCTTTCTTT.

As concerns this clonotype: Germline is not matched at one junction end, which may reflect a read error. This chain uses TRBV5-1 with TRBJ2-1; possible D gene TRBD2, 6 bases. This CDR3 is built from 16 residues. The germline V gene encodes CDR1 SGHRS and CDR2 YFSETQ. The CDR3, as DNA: TGCGCCAGTAGCCCCAAGGACTATAGCTCCTACGATGAGCAGTTCTTC. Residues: CASSPKDYSSYDEQFF.

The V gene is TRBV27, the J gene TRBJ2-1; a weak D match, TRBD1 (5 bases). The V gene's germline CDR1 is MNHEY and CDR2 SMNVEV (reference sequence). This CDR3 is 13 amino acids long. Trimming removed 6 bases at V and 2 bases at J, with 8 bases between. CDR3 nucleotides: TGTGCCAGCAGGACAGCCACCTACAATGAGCAGTTCTTC. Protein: CASRTATYNEQFF.

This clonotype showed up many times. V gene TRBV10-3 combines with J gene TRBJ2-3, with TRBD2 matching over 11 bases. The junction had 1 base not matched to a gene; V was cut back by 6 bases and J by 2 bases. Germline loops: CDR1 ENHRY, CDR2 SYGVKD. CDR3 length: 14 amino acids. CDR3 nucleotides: TGTGCCATCAGGGGACTAGCGGACACAGATACGCAGTATTTT. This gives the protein CAIRGLADTDTQYF.

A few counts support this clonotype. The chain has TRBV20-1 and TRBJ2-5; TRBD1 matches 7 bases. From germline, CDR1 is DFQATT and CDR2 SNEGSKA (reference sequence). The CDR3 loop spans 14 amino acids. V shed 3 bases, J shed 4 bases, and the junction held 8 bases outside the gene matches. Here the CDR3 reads CSASKDRWGETQYF. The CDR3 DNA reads TGCAGTGCTAGTAAGGACAGGTGGGGAGAGACCCAGTACTTC.

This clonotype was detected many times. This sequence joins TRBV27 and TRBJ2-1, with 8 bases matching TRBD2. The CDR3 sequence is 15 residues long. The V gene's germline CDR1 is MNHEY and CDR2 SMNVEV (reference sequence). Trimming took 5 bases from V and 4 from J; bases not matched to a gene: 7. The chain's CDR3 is CASSPTVAGYNEQFF. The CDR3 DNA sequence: TGTGCCAGCAGTCCCACTGTAGCGGGATACAATGAGCAGTTCTTC.

The CDR3 loop reads CASSPKGQAAYEQYF. DNA for the CDR3: TGTGCCAGCAGTCCTAAGGGACAGGCCGCCTATGAGCAGTACTTC. The V gene is TRBV6-6, the J gene TRBJ2-5; 8 bases line up with TRBD1. The CDR3 contains 15 residues. The trim removed 5 bases at V and 11 bases at J, leaving 16 bases unmatched. Per germline, CDR1 MNHNY and CDR2 SVGAGI (reference sequence).

CDR3: CASSGVFSGANVLTF. The DNA of the CDR3 is TGTGCCAGCAGTGGAGTGTTCTCTGGGGCCAACGTCCTGACTTTC. The chain combines TRBV6-5 with TRBJ2-6; D remains ambiguous. This CDR3 comprises 15 residues. The germline V gene encodes CDR1 MNHEY and CDR2 SVGAGI. The V end lost 5 bases, the J end lost 0 bases, and 8 bases lay between the germline ends.

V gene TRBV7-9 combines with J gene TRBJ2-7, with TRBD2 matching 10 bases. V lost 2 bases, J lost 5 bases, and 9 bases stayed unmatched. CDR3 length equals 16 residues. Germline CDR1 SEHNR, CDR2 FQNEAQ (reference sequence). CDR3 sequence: CASSLYSFLAGDEQYF. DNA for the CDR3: TGTGCCAGCAGCTTATATTCTTTCCTAGCGGGAGACGAGCAGTACTTC.

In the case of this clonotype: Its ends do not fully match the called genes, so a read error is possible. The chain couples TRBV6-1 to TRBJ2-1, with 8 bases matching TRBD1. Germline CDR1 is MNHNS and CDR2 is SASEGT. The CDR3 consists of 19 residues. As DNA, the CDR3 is TGTGCCTGCAGTCCGGTTGGACAGGGCCGGAGTGGGTCCTACAATGAGCAGTTCTTC. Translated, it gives CACSPVGQGRSGSYNEQFF.

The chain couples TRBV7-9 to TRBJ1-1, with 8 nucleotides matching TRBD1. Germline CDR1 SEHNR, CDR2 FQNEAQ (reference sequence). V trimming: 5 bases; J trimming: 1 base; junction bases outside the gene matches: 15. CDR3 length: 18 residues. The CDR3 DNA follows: TGTGCCAGCAGCCCTCAGTCGTTAGCAGGGGGCTCGAACACTGAAGCTTTCTTT. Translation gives CASSPQSLAGGSNTEAFF.

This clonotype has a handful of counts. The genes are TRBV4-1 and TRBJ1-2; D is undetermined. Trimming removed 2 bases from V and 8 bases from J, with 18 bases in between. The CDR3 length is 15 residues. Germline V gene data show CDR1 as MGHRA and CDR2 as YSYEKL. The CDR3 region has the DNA TGCGCCAGCAGCCAAAGAGGTGGCCGGGCAGAGGGCTACACCTTC. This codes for CASSQRGGRAEGYTF.

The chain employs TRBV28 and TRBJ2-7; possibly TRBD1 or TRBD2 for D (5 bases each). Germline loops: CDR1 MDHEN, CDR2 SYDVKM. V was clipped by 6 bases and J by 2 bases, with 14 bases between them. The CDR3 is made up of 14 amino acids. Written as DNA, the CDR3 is TGTGCCAGCAGACGGGACGGGGTTGCCTACGAGCAGTACTTC. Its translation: CASRRDGVAYEQYF.

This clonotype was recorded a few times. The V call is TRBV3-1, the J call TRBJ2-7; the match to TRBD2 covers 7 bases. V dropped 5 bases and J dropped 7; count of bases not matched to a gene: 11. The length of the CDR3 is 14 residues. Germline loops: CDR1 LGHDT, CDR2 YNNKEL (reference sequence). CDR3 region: CASSDGTTAWEQYF. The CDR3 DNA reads TGTGCCAGCAGCGATGGGACTACAGCCTGGGAGCAGTACTTC.

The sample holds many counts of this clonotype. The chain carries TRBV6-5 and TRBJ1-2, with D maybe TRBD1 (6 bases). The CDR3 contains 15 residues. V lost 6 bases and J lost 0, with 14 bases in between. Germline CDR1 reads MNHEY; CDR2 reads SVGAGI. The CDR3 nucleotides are TGTGCCAGCAGCCGATTCGGGGGGCCTAACTATGGCTACACCTTC. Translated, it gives CASSRFGGPNYGYTF.

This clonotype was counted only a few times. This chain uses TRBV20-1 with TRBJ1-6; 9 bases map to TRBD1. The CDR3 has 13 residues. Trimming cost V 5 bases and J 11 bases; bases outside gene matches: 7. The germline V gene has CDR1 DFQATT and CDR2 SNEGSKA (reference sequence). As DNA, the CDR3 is TGCAGTGCTGCTGGGACAGGGCGGCCACCCCTCCACTTT. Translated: CSAAGTGRPPLHF.

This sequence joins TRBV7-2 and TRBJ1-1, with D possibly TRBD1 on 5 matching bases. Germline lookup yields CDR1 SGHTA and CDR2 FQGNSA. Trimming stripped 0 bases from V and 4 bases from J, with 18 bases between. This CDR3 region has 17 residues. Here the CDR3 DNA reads TGTGCCAGCAGCTTAGCGCTCGGAGGGGCTTTCGGCACTGAAGCTTTCTTT. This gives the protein CASSLALGGAFGTEAFF.

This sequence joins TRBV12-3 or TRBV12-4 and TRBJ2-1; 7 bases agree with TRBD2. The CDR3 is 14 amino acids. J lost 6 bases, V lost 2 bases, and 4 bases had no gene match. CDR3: CASSLIAGFNEQFF. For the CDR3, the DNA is TGTGCCAGCAGTTTAATAGCGGGTTTCAATGAGCAGTTCTTC.

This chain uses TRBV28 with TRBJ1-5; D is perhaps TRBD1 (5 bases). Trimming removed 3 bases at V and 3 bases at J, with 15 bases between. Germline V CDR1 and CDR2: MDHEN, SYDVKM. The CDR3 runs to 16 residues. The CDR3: CASSFPTGLYNQPQHF. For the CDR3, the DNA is TGTGCCAGCAGTTTTCCCACGGGACTTTACAATCAGCCCCAGCATTTT.

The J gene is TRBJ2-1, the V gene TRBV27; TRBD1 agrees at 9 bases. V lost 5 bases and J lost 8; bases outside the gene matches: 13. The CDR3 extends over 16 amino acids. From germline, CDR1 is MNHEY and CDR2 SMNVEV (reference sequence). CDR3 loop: CASSVAGTGIRDEQFF. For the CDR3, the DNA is TGTGCCAGCAGTGTTGCCGGGACAGGGATTCGGGATGAGCAGTTCTTC.

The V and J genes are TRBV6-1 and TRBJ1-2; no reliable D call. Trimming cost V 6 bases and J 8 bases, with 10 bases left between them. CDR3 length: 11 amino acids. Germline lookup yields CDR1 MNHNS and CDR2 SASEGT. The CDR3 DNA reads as TGTGCCAGCAGCCAGGCGACCGGCTACACCTTC. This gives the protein CASSQATGYTF.

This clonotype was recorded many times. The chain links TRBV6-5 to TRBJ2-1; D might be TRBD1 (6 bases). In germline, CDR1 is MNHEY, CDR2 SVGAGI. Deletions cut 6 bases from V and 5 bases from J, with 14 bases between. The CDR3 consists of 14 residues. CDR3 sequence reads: CASSKNGQHNEQFF. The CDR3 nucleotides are TGTGCCAGCAGCAAAAATGGACAGCACAATGAGCAGTTCTTC.